Detailed here is one T cell receptor beta chain. Its antigen remains unidentified. V gave up 5 bases and J gave up 0 bases, with 17 bases separating them. CDR1 and CDR2 (germline): MNHEY, SVGEGT. The CDR3 has 16 residues. The source of the sample is a study of T cell responses to AZD1222 COVID-19 vaccine. Regarding the study as a whole: Researchers report vaccine-associated CD4 TCRs spanning spike, with dominance at 160-218 and 743-854.

Data came from immunoSEQ multiplex PCR; TCRdb stores just in-frame clones and leaves some out. The profile shows approximately 150,000 clones, approximately 89% of them singletons. Sequencing was performed on peripheral blood, taken on day 0 of AZD1222 vaccination. J is TRBJ2-7 and V is TRBV6-2 or TRBV6-3, with D possibly called TRBD1 or TRBD2 (5 bases each). This sequence originates from an adult in good health. The DNA of the CDR3 is TGTGCCAGCAGTAAGGCTAGAGGGACCAGCTCCTACGAGCAGTACTTC. This sequence encodes CASSKARGTSSYEQYF.